The 19 T cell receptor beta chains listed next were all sequenced from one sample in a study of blood T cell repertoires in COVID-19. Sequencing used immunoSEQ multiplex PCR; TCRdb keeps in-frame clones, though not all of them. The sample carries some 350,000 clones, around nine tenths recorded once. Sequenced input: peripheral blood. The origin of the receptors is a human donor in a cohort sampled during active COVID-19.

V and J are TRBV25-1 and TRBJ1-2; the D is unclear. Trimming shortened V by 4 bases and J by 4 bases, and 10 bases separated the two germline ends. This CDR3 has 13 residues. Germline CDR1 and CDR2: MGHDK and SYGVNS. CDR3 DNA: TGTGCCAGCAGTGGCGCCGGGGTCTATGGCTACACCTTC. Its translation: CASSGAGVYGYTF.

About this clone itself: This may be a read error: a much more frequent sequence differs by one nucleotide. The V call is TRBV12-3 or TRBV12-4, the J call TRBJ1-1, with D perhaps TRBD1 (5 bases). Trimming cost V 3 bases and J 1 base, with 6 bases left between them. The CDR3 spans 13 residues. CDR3 sequence reads: CASSLTENTEAFF. As DNA, the CDR3 is TGTGCCAGCAGTTTGACAGAGAACACTGAAGCTTTCTTT.

The chain couples TRBV30 to TRBJ2-1, with 8 bases that match TRBD1. V lost 8 bases, J lost 3 bases, and 6 bases stayed unmatched. Germline CDR1 reads GTSNPN; CDR2 reads SVGIG (reference sequence). CDR3 length equals 13 residues. The CDR3 nucleotides are TGTGCCACGGACAGGGCTATCTACAATGAGCAGTTCTTC. Amino acids: CATDRAIYNEQFF.

V is TRBV11-2 and J is TRBJ1-1; 12 bases fit TRBD1. Germline V gives CDR1 SGHAT, CDR2 FQNNGV. This CDR3 has 16 amino acids. V was pared by 1 base and J by 7 bases, with 7 bases of the junction left unmatched. The CDR3, as DNA: TGTGCCAGCAGCTTAGCCGGGACAGGGGGCTACTTTGAAGCTTTCTTT. Its translation: CASSLAGTGGYFEAFF.

The V gene is TRBV28, the J gene TRBJ2-1, with TRBD2 matching over 12 bases. This CDR3 comprises 14 residues. The germline CDR1 and CDR2 sequences are MDHEN and SYDVKM. With 3 bases clipped from V and 10 bases from J, the junction kept 4 bases outside the gene matches. In DNA form, the CDR3 reads TGTGCCAGCAGTTTGACTAGCGGGAGATACGAGCAGTTCTTC. Protein sequence: CASSLTSGRYEQFF.

The chain combines TRBV2 with TRBJ1-2; TRBD1 is a possible D gene (6 bases). This CDR3 is 14 amino acids long. V was trimmed by 5 bases and J by 2 bases, leaving 12 bases between them. CDR1 and CDR2 (germline): SNHLY, FYNNEI. The CDR3 here is CASSLQGINYGYTF. The CDR3 nucleotides are TGTGCCAGCAGTCTACAGGGAATCAACTATGGCTACACCTTC.

The V gene is TRBV9, the J gene TRBJ1-4; tentative D call: TRBD1 (6 bases). CDR1 and CDR2 (germline): SGDLS, YYNGEE. The CDR3 length is 15 residues. The germline V and J ends were trimmed by 2 bases and 3 bases, with 11 bases remaining between them. In DNA form, the CDR3 reads TGTGCCAGCAGCGTCAGGGGCGAGGCTAATGAAAAACTGTTTTTT. As protein: CASSVRGEANEKLFF.

In this sample, this clone turned up a few times. The V and J genes are TRBV5-1 and TRBJ2-2; 8 positions agree with TRBD1. V lost 3 bases to trimming and J lost 5 bases; unmatched junction nucleotides: 6. The CDR3 is made up of 15 amino acids. Germline-derived CDR1 and CDR2 are SGHRS and YFSETQ. Written as DNA, the CDR3 is TGCGCCAGCAGCTATCGGCAGGGGGCAACCGGGGAGCTGTTTTTT. Its protein is CASSYRQGATGELFF.

This clone was observed a handful of times. The rearrangement links TRBV6-5 to TRBJ2-5, with TRBD1 matching 9 bases. The germline gives CDR1 MNHEY, CDR2 SVGAGI. The length of the CDR3 is 15 residues. With V trimmed by 6 bases and J by 5 bases, 10 bases remained unmatched. The CDR3 region has the DNA TGTGCCAGCAGCGGTCCCGGGACAGGGAGGGAGACCCAGTACTTC. It yields the protein CASSGPGTGRETQYF.

This clone came up once. The genes are TRBV19 and TRBJ2-1, with D possibly being TRBD2 (7 bases). The V end was cut by 0 bases, the J end by 10 bases, with 19 bases between. Germline CDR1 LNHDA, CDR2 SQIVND (reference sequence). This CDR3 has 16 residues. The CDR3 loop is CASSIESRQGGGEQFF. The CDR3 nucleotides are TGTGCCAGTAGTATAGAGAGTCGGCAGGGAGGGGGGGAGCAGTTCTTC.

The J gene is TRBJ2-7, the V gene TRBV5-1, with D uncertain. This CDR3 region has 12 residues. Trimming shortened V by 2 bases and J by 6 bases, and 9 bases separated the two germline ends. Germline CDR1 SGHRS, CDR2 YFSETQ. CDR3 DNA: TGCGCCAGCAGCTTACCCGGGTCCGAGCAGTACTTC. This gives the protein CASSLPGSEQYF.

The gene calls are TRBV14 and TRBJ2-1; 7 bases map to TRBD1. Germline loops: CDR1 SGHDN, CDR2 FVKESK. The CDR3 loop spans 15 amino acids. After removal of 0 bases from V and 13 bases from J, the junction contained 12 bases not matched to a gene. The chain's CDR3 is CASSQELRDSSIQFF. The CDR3, as DNA: TGTGCCAGCAGCCAAGAGTTACGGGACAGTTCAATCCAGTTCTTC.

This clone was counted many times. CDR3 amino acids: CASNIQEQETQYF. The CDR3, as DNA: TGTGCCAGTAATATCCAGGAACAAGAGACCCAGTACTTC. This sequence joins TRBV6-5 and TRBJ2-5; D is ambiguous. The CDR3 contains 13 residues. Trimming removed 9 bases from V and 2 bases from J, with 13 bases in between. The germline V gene encodes CDR1 MNHEY and CDR2 SVGAGI.

The chain employs TRBV6-5 and TRBJ2-1; 7 bases fit TRBD1. V trimming: 6 bases; J trimming: 14 bases; junction bases outside the gene matches: 16. The CDR3 covers 14 residues. CDR1 and CDR2 from the germline V gene are MNHEY and SVGAGI. CDR3 loop: CASSWGQSGTLKFF. In DNA, the CDR3 is TGTGCCAGCAGCTGGGGACAGTCCGGAACTCTGAAGTTCTTC.

The rearrangement joins TRBV15 to TRBJ1-4; TRBD1 matches 7 bases. Germline V CDR1 and CDR2: LNHNV, YYDKDF (reference sequence). V lost 5 bases to trimming and J lost 4 bases; unmatched junction nucleotides: 7. The CDR3 has 15 amino acids. The CDR3 spells CATSLPGQFNEKLFF. The CDR3 bases are TGTGCCACCAGCCTTCCGGGACAGTTTAATGAAAAACTGTTTTTT.

The chain combines TRBV29-1 with TRBJ2-7, with TRBD2 matching 7 bases. V shed 5 bases, J shed 1 base, and the junction held 5 bases outside the gene matches. The CDR3 runs to 13 residues. CDR1 is SQVTM, CDR2 ANQGSEA, per germline. The CDR3 is CSVLAGESYEQYF. CDR3 nucleotides: TGCAGCGTTCTGGCGGGAGAATCCTACGAGCAGTACTTC.

This clone was observed a single time. The genes are TRBV6-5 and TRBJ2-7; D remains ambiguous. This CDR3 comprises 11 residues. Per germline, CDR1 MNHEY and CDR2 SVGAGI. Trimming took 8 bases from V and 6 from J, leaving 11 bases between them. The CDR3 protein is CASRRGVEQYF. DNA of the CDR3: TGTGCCAGCCGAAGAGGAGTCGAGCAGTACTTC.

The V and J genes are TRBV7-9 and TRBJ1-2; D is perhaps TRBD1 (5 bases). Trimming left V 4 bases short and J 2 bases short, with 11 bases between. The CDR3 loop spans 14 amino acids. Germline CDR1 reads SEHNR; CDR2 reads FQNEAQ (reference sequence). The CDR3 DNA reads TGTGCCAGCAGCTCCGAACCAGGGAACTATGGCTACACCTTC. Residues: CASSSEPGNYGYTF.

The chain has TRBV19 and TRBJ1-3, with 8 bases identical to TRBD1. Germline V gene sequence: CDR1 LNHDA, CDR2 SQIVND (reference sequence). The CDR3 is 15 amino acids. Trimming took 4 bases from V and 2 from J; bases not matched to a gene: 4. The CDR3: CASSSTGGAGNTIYF. The CDR3 DNA follows: TGTGCCAGTAGTAGCACAGGGGGGGCTGGAAACACCATATATTTT.